This T cell receptor (beta chain) derives from a study of technical replicates of blood from a few donors. Germline V gene sequence: CDR1 MNHNY, CDR2 SVGAGI (reference sequence). Trimming stripped 9 bases from V and 3 bases from J, with 11 bases between. The CDR3 has 12 amino acids. Clones were sequenced by immunoSEQ multiplex PCR, and TCRdb holds only the in-frame ones, with some missing. The sample includes more than 90,000 clones, almost 96% of them seen just once. V and J are TRBV6-6 and TRBJ1-2; no definite D call. Sequenced sample: T cells isolated from PBMCs. This clonotype was obtained from a human donor in good health. This CDR3 reads CASHRTDYGYTF. Written as DNA, the CDR3 is TGTGCCAGTCATCGAACAGACTATGGCTACACCTTC.